The rows below give T cell receptor beta chains drawn from one sample of a study of blood T cells in healthy people across ages. One entry per CDR3 protein results from TCRdb running MiXCR on the 5' RACE reads. The repertoire holds roughly 1.6 million distinct CDR3 sequences, with about 32% as singletons. The sample taken for sequencing was blood. The receptors here all came from a woman aged 25 to 45 in good health. Each CDR3 is given without its conserved first and last residue.

TRBJ1-2 | TRBV7-2 | ASSLVVDRLYGYT
TRBJ2-3 | TRBV7-9 | ASSISGHRTFQPSADTQY
TRBJ2-7 | TRBV10-3 | AISEGDSETYEQY
TRBJ2-3 | TRBV7-9 | ASLPLRVGKSTDTQY
TRBJ2-5 | TRBV4-1 | ASSQGGGLAGGEQY
TRBJ1-1 | TRBV5-1 | ASSLAGQEDTEAF
TRBJ2-5 | TRBV6-6 | ASSRQLEETQY
TRBJ2-1 | TRBV28 | ASSLSSGRATDEQF
TRBJ2-5 | TRBV20-1 | SANWDGTQETQY
TRBJ1-2 | TRBV3-1 | AGSQESPRDSTNYGYT
TRBJ2-3 | TRBV6-1 | ASSRKAMGTGSADTQY
TRBJ1-5 | TRBV10-1 | ASSVGAINQPQH
TRBJ2-1 | TRBV20-1 | SANRPSGALNEQF
TRBJ2-1 | TRBV20-1 | SARDPLGLAYNEQF
TRBJ2-3 | TRBV4-1 | ASSPGGGLAGERTDTQY
TRBJ2-3 | TRBV28 | ASSSGAGVTTDTQY
TRBJ1-2 | TRBV2 | ASSPTPDGYGYT
TRBJ2-7 | TRBV20-1 | SASGLVGAQY
TRBJ2-1 | TRBV15 | ATSSSRLAGRYNEQF
TRBJ2-5 | TRBV10-3 | AISPRGQGAFGQY
TRBJ2-1 | TRBV9 | ASSVSGRDNEQF
TRBJ2-3 | TRBV15 | ATSTSGSTQY
TRBJ1-2 | TRBV18 | ASSPDSLYGYT
TRBJ1-4 | TRBV4-1 | ASSQVRPVNEKLF
TRBJ1-5 | TRBV4-1 | ASSLTRGSSNQPQH
TRBJ2-3 | TRBV2 | ASSEAPGLFEY
TRBJ2-7 | TRBV27 | ASSPNLWDEQY
TRBJ2-5 | TRBV7-3 | ASSSRGQETRY
TRBJ2-2 | TRBV6-1 | ASSVSGRASIGELF
TRBJ2-3 | TRBV29-1 | SVEDPLDTQY
TRBJ2-1 | TRBV28 | ASSSPLAGGFRVGNEQF
TRBJ2-5 | TRBV20-1 | SAPRTGEETQY
NA | TRBV3-1 | ASSYKQVLAYEQY
TRBJ2-5 | TRBV9 | ASSVSYLQETQY
TRBJ2-7 | TRBV5-6 | ASSTGRVLYEQY
TRBJ1-1 | TRBV6-1 | ASSVAVPRDEAF
TRBJ1-2 | TRBV6-1 | TSSPGTGFYGYT
TRBJ1-1 | TRBV4-1 | ASSQDYIRGYTEAF
TRBJ2-7 | TRBV3-1 | ASSQGQSSYGQY
TRBJ1-2 | TRBV4-2 | ASSQDWGKNYGYT
NA | TRBV18 | ASSPPERGNEQY
TRBJ2-7 | TRBV27 | ASSRRGTAGEQY
TRBJ2-1 | TRBV28 | ASSPGGTSGRQF
TRBJ2-7 | TRBV9 | ASRVTGTGYKGSYEQY
TRBJ2-7 | TRBV4-1 | ASSQDRGLAYEQY
TRBJ2-3 | TRBV7-9 | ASSPRLAGGPSDTQY
TRBJ1-1 | TRBV19 | ASTSRYRPHMNTEAF
TRBJ2-1 | TRBV14 | ASSGQGHNEQF
TRBJ1-1 | TRBV29-1 | SGGPTNTEAF
TRBJ2-4 | TRBV11-2 | ASSLSMSYMGTIQY
TRBJ2-3 | TRBV3-1 | ASSQGTSGSYTQY
TRBJ2-1 | TRBV20-1 | SARAGVPYNEQF
TRBJ2-7 | TRBV5-5 | ASSLSIHEQY
TRBJ1-2 | TRBV14 | ASRQDDGYT
TRBJ1-2 | TRBV4-1 | ASSQVFGIGAYGYT
TRBJ1-1 | TRBV4-1 | ASSRGQGVNTEAF
TRBJ2-3 | TRBV5-1 | ASSKERGEATDTQY